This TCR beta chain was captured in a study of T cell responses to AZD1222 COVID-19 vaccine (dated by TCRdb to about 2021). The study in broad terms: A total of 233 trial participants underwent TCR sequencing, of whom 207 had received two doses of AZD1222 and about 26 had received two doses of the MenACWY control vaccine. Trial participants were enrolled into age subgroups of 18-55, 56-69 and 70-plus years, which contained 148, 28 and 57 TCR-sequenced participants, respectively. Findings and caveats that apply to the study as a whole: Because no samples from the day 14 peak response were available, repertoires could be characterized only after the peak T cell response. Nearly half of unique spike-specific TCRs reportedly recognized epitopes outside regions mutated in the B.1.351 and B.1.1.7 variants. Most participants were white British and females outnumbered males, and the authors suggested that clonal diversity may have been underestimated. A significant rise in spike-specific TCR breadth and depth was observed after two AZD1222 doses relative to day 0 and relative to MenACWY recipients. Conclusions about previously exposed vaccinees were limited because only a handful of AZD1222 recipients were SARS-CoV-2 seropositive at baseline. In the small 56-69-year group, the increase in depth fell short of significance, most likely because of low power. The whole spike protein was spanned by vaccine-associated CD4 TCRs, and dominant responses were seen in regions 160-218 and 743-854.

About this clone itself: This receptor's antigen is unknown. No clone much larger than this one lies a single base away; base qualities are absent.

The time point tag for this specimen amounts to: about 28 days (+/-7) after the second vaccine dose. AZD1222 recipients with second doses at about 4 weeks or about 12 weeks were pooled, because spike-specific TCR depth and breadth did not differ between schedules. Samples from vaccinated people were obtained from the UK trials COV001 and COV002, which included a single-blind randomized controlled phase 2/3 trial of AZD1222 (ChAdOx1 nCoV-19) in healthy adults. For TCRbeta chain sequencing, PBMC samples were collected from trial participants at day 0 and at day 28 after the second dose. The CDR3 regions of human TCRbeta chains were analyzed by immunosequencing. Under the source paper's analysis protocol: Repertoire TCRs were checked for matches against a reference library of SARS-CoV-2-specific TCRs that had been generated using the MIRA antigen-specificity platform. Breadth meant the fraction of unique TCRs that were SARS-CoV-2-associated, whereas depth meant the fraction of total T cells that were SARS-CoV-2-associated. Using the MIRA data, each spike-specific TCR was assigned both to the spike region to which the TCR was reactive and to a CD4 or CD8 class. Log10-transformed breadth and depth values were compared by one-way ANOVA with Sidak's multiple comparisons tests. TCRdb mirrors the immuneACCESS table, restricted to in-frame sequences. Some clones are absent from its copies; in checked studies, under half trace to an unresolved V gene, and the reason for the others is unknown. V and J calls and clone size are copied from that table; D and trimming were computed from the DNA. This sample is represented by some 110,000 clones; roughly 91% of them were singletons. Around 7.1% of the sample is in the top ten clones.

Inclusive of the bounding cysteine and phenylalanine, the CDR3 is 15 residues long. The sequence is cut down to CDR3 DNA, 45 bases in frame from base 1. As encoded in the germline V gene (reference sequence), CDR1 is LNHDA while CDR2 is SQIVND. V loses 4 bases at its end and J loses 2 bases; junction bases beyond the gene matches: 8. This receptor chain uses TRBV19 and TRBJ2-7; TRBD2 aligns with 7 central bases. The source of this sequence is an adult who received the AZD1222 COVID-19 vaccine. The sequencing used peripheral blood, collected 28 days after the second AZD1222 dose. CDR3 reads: CASSKGWGGTYEQYF. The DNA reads TGTGCCAGTAGTAAGGGTTGGGGGGGTACCTACGAGCAGTACTTC.